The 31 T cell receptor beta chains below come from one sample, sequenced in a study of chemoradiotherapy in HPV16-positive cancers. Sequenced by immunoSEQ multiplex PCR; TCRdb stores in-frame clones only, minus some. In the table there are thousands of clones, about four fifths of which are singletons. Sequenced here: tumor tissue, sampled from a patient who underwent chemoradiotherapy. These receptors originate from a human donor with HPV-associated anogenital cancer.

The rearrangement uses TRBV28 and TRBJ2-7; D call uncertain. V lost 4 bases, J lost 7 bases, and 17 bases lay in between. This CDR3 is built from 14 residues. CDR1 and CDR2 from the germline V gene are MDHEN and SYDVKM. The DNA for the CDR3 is TGTGCCAGCAGTTACAATACGGGCGTTCGGGAGCAGTACTTC. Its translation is CASSYNTGVREQYF.

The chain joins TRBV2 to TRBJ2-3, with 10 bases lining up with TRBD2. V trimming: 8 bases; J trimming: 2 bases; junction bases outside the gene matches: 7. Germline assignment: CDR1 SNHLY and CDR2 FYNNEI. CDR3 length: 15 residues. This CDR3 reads CASVRTSGNTDTQYF. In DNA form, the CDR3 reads TGTGCCAGCGTTAGGACTAGCGGAAACACAGATACGCAGTATTTT.

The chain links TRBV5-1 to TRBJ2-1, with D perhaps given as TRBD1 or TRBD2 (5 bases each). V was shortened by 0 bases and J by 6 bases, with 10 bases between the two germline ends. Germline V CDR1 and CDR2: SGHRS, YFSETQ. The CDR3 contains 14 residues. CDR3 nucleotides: TGCGCCAGCAGCTTGGATGGGACCATCAATGAGCAGTTCTTC. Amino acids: CASSLDGTINEQFF.

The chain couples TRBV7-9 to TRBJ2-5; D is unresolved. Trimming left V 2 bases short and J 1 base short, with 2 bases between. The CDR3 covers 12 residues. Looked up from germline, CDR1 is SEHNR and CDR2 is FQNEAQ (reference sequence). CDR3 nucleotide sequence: TGTGCCAGCAGCTTACCCCAAGAGACCCAGTACTTC. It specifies CASSLPQETQYF.

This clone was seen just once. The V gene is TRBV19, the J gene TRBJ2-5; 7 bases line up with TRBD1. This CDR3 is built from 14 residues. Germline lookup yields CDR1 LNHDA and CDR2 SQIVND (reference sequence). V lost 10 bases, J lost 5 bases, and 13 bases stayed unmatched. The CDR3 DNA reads TGTGCCACAGATACAGGGGCCGGGGACGAGACCCAGTACTTC. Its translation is CATDTGAGDETQYF.

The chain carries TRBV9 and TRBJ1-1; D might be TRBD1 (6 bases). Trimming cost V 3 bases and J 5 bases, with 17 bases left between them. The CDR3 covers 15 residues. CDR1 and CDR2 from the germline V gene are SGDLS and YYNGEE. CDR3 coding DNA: TGTGCCAGCAGCGCAAGGGGGGGGACGGGGACTGAAGCTTTCTTT. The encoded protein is CASSARGGTGTEAFF.

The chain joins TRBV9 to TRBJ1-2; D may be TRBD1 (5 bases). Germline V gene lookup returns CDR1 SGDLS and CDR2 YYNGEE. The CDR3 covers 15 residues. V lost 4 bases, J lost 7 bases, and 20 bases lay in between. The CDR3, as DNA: TGTGCCAGCAGCCCATTACGGGGCGCCGTTAGTGGCTACACCTTC. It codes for CASSPLRGAVSGYTF.

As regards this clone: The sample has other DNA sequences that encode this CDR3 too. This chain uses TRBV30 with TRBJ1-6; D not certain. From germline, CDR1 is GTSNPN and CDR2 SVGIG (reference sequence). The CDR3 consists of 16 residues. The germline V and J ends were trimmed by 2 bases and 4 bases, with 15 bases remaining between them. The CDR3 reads CAWSSPSLPYNSPLHF. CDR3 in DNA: TGTGCCTGGAGTTCCCCGTCCCTCCCATATAATTCACCCCTCCACTTT.

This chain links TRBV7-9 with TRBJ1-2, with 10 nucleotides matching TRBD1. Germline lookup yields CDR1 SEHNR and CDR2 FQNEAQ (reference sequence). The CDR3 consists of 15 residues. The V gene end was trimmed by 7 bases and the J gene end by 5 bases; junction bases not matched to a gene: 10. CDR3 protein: CASILSDRGSYGYTF. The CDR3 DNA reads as TGTGCCAGCATCCTATCGGACAGGGGGTCATATGGCTACACCTTC. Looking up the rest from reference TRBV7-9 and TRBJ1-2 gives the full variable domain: DTGVSQNPRHKITKRGQNVTFRCDPISEHNRLYWYRQTLGQGPEFLTYFQNEAQLEKSRLLSDRFSAERPKGSFSTLEIQRTEQGDSAMYLCASILSDRGSYGYTFGSGTRLTVV.

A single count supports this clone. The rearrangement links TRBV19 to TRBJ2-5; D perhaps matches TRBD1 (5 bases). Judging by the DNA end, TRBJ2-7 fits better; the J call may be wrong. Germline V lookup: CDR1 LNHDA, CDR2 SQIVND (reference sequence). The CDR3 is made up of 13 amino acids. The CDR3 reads CASSMGLTYEQYF. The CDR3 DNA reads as TGTGCCAGTAGTATGGGGCTAACCTACGAGCAGTACTTC.

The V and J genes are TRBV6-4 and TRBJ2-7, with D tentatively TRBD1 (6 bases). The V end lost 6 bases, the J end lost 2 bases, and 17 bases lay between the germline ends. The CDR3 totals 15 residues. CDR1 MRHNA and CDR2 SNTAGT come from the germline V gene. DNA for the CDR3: TGTGCCAGCAGCAAATCGGCACAGGGACCCTACGAGCAGTACTTC. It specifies CASSKSAQGPYEQYF.

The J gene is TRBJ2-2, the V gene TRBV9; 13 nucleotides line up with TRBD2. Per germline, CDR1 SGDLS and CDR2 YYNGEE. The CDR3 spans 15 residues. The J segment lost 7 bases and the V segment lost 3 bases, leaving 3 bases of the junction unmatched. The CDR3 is CASSAGLAGSGELFF. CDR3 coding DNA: TGTGCCAGCAGCGCGGGACTAGCGGGGAGCGGGGAGCTGTTTTTT.

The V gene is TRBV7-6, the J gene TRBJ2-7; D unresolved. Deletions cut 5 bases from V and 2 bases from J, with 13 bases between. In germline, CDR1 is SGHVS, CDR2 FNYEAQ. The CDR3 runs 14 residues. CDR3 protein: CASSPNGRTYEQYF. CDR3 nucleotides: TGTGCCAGCAGCCCGAATGGCCGAACCTACGAGCAGTACTTC.

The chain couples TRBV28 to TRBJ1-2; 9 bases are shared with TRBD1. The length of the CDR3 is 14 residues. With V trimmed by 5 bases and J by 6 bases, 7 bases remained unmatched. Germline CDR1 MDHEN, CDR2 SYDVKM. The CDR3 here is CASSLGQGDHGYTF. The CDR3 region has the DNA TGTGCCAGCAGTCTGGGACAGGGCGACCATGGCTACACCTTC.

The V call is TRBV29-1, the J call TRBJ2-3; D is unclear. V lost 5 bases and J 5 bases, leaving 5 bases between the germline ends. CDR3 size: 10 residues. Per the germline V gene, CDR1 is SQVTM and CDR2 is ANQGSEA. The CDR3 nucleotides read TGCAGCGTTTTTGGAGATACGCAGTATTTT. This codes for CSVFGDTQYF.

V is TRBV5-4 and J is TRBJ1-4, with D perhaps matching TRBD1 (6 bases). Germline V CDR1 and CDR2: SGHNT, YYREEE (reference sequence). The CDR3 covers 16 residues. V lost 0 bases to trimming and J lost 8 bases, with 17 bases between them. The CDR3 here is CASSLAIRGGTEKLFF. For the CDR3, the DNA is TGTGCCAGCAGCTTGGCCATCAGGGGCGGAACAGAAAAACTGTTTTTT.

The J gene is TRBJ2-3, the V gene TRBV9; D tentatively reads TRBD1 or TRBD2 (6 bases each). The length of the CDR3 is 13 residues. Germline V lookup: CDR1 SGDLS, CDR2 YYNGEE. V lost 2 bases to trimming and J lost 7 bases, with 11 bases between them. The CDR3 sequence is CASSVGGTNTQYF. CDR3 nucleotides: TGTGCCAGCAGCGTGGGCGGGACAAATACGCAGTATTTT.

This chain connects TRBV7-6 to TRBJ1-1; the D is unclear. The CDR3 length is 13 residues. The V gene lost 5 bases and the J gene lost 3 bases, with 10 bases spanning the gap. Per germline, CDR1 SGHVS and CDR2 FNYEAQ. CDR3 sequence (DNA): TGTGCCAGCAGCAAACGGTGGGACACTGAAGCTTTCTTT. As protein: CASSKRWDTEAFF.

In nucleotides, the CDR3 is TGTGCCAGCAGCTCACTGCCGGGTGGGGAGCTGTTTTTT. It yields the protein CASSSLPGGELFF. The genes are TRBV7-3 and TRBJ2-2; D call uncertain. Germline assignment: CDR1 SGHTA and CDR2 FQGTGA. CDR3 length: 13 residues. V was cut by 4 bases and J by 8 bases, with 11 bases left in between. Looking up the rest from reference TRBV7-3 and TRBJ2-2 gives the full variable domain: GAGVSQTPSNKVTEKGKYVELRCDPISGHTALYWYRQSLGQGPEFLIYFQGTGAADDSGLPNDRFFAVRPEGSVSTLKIQRTERGDSAVYLCASSSLPGGELFFGEGSRLTVL.

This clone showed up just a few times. CDR3 amino acids: CAISESRQITSTDTQYF. DNA of the CDR3: TGTGCCATCAGTGAATCGAGACAGATTACTAGCACAGATACGCAGTATTTT. The J gene is TRBJ2-3, the V gene TRBV10-3, with a possible D match to TRBD1 (5 bases). Germline values: CDR1 ENHRY, CDR2 SYGVKD. The CDR3 extends over 17 amino acids. The ends were cut back, 3 bases at V and 0 bases at J, with 16 bases in the middle.

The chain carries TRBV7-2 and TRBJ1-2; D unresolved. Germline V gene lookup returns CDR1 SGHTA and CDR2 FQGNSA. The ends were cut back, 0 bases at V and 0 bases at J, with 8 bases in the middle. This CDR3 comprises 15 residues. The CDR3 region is CASSLAPGANYGYTF. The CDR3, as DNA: TGTGCCAGCAGCTTAGCCCCGGGAGCTAACTATGGCTACACCTTC.

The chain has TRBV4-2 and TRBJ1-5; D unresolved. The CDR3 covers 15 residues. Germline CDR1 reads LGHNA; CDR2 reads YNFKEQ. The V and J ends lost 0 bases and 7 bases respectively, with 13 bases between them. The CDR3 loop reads CASSQDSRRGQPQHF. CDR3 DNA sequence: TGTGCCAGCAGCCAAGATAGTCGTAGAGGGCAGCCCCAGCATTTT.

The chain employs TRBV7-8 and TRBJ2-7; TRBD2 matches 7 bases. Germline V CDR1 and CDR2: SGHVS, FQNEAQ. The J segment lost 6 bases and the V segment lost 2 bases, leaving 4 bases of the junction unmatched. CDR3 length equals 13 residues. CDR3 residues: CASSLSREGEQYF. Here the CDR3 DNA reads TGTGCCAGCAGCTTAAGTAGGGAGGGCGAGCAGTACTTC.

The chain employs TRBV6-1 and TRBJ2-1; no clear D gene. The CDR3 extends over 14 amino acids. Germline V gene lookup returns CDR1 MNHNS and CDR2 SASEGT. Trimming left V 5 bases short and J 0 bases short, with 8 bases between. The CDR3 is CASSSHSSYNEQFF. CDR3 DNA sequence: TGTGCCAGCAGTTCACACAGCTCCTACAATGAGCAGTTCTTC.

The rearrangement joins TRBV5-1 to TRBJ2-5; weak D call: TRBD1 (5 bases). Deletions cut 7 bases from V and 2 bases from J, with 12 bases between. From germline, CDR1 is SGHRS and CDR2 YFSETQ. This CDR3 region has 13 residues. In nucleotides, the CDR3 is TGCGCCAGCGGACAAGGAATTCAAGAGACCCAGTACTTC. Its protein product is CASGQGIQETQYF.

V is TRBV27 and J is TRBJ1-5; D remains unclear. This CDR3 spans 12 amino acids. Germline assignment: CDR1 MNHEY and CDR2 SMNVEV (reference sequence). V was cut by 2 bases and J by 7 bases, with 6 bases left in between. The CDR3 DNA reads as TGTGCCAGCAGTTTAGCAGGACAGCCCCAGCATTTT. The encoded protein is CASSLAGQPQHF.

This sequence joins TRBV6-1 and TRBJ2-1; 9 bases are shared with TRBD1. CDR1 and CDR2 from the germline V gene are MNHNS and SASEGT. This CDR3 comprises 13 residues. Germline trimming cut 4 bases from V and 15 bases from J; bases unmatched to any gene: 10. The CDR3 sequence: CASSGSRTGVGFF. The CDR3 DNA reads TGTGCCAGCAGTGGATCTCGGACAGGGGTTGGGTTCTTC.

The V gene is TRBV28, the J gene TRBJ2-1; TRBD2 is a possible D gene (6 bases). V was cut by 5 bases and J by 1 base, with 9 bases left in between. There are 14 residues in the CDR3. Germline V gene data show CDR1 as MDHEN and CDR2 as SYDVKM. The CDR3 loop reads CASSARESYNEQFF. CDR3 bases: TGTGCCAGCAGTGCCCGGGAGTCCTACAATGAGCAGTTCTTC.

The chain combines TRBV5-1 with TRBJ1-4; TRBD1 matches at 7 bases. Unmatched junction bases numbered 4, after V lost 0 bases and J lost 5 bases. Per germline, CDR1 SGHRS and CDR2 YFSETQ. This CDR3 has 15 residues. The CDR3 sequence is CASSLADRENEKLFF. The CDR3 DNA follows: TGCGCCAGCAGCTTGGCTGACAGGGAGAATGAAAAACTGTTTTTT.

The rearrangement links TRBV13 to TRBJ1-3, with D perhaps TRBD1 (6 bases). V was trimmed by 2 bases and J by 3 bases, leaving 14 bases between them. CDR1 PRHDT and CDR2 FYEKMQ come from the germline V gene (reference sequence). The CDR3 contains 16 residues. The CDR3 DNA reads TGTGCCAGCAGCTTACTCGTAGGGGGTATTGGAAACACCATATATTTT. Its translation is CASSLLVGGIGNTIYF. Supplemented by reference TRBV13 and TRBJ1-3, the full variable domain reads AAGVIQSPRHLIKEKRETATLKCYPIPRHDTVYWYQQGPGQDPQFLISFYEKMQSDKGSIPDRFSAQQFSDYHSELNMSSLELGDSALYFCASSLLVGGIGNTIYFGEGSWLTVV.

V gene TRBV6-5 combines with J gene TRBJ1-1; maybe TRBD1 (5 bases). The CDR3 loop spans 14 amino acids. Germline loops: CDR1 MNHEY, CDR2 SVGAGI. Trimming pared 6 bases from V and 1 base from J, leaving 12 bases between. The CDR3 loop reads CASRDRGQNTEAFF. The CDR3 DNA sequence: TGTGCCAGCAGGGACCGCGGACAGAACACTGAAGCTTTCTTT.